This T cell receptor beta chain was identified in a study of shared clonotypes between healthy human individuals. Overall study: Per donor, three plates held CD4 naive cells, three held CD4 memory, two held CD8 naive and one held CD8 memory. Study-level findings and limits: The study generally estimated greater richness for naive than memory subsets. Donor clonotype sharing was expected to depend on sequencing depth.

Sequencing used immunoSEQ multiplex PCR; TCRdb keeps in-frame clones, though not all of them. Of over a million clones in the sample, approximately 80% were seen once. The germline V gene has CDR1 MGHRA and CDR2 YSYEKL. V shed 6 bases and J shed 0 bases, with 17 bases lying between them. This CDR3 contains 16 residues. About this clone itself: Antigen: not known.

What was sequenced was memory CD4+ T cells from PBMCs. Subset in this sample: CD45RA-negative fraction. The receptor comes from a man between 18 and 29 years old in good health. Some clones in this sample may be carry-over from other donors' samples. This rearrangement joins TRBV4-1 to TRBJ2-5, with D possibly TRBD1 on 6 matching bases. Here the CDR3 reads CASRPRFRTDQETQYF. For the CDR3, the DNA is TGCGCCAGCAGGCCCAGGTTCAGGACAGACCAAGAGACCCAGTACTTC.